The clone carrying this TCR beta chain was counted only a few times. Its antigen is unknown. This sample is part of a study of post-analysis software for immune sequencing data. Overall study: As for disease course, relapsing-remitting, secondary progressive and progressive-relapsing multiple sclerosis were all included. Points from the study as a whole: In patients, four to six TRBV segments were more frequent than in controls, with TRBV5-6, TRBV5-1 and TRBV20-1 among them. Samples made in the same batch grouped tightly together by F measure. In multiple sclerosis, normalized Chao1 diversity was significantly below that of controls.

Trimming took off 2 bases at V and 5 bases at J, with 12 bases between the two ends. The CDR3 loop spans 15 amino acids. In germline, CDR1 is ENHRY, CDR2 SYGVKD. Unique molecular identifiers had been added to the TCR beta cDNA libraries. TCRdb independently ran MiXCR on the PCR reads; one entry per CDR3 protein. Of around 260,000 distinct CDR3 sequences detected, 35% to 40% appear once; the ten largest clones hold approximately 4.6%. This rearrangement joins TRBV10-3 to TRBJ2-2; D is tentatively TRBD1 or TRBD2 (5 bases each). The sample was blood. The clonotype was recovered from a girl under 18 with multiple sclerosis. The CDR3 nucleotides are TGTGCCATCAGTGAGACGCAGGGACGGACCGGGGAGCTGTTTTTT. Amino acids: CAISETQGRTGELFF.